The rows below give T cell receptor beta chains drawn from one sample of a study of breast tumors, draining lymph nodes, adjacent tissues. Via MiXCR, TCRdb re-called the multiplex PCR reads, giving one row per CDR3 protein. The data show over 250,000 distinct CDR3 sequences, around 30% seen once. The sample comprised axillary lymph node tissue. The receptors shown here come from a female donor with breast cancer. Some clones in this sample may be carry-over from other donors' samples. Each CDR3 is given with its conserved first and last residue. The D gene is left open where the match is weak. Some rows mark clone size as missing; the rest say once, few, many or name a class of expanded clone.

size: many; V: TRBV19; J: TRBJ2-1; length: 16; D: TRBD2; CDR3: CASSLELAALYNEQFF; DNA: TGTGCCAGTAGTTTGGAACTAGCGGCCCTATACAATGAGCAGTTCTTC
size: few; V: TRBV3-1; J: TRBJ2-5; length: 16; D: TRBD2; CDR3: CASSQPSGTRQETQYF; DNA: TGTGCCAGCAGCCAACCCTCCGGGACTAGACAAGAGACCCAGTACTTC
size: once; V: TRBV6-5; J: TRBJ2-1; length: 17; D: .; CDR3: CASSYERSLVSYNEQFF; DNA: TGTGCCAGCAGTTATGAAAGGTCGCTAGTCTCCTACAATGAGCAGTTCTTC
size: many; V: TRBV27; J: TRBJ1-6; length: 17; D: TRBD1; CDR3: CASSLDRASSYNSPLHF; DNA: TGTGCCAGCAGTTTGGACAGGGCAAGCTCCTATAATTCACCCCTCCACTTT
size: .; V: TRBV5-1; J: TRBJ1-5; length: 14; D: .; CDR3: CASSLGEPNQPQHF; DNA: TGCGCCAGCAGCTTGGGGGAACCAAATCAGCCCCAGCATTTT
size: few; V: TRBV18; J: TRBJ2-1; length: 12; D: .; CDR3: CASSPPNAEQFF; DNA: TGTGCCAGCTCACCACCCAATGCGGAGCAGTTCTTC
size: .; V: TRBV28; J: TRBJ2-7; length: 15; D: TRBD2; CDR3: CASSLLLAESYEQYF; DNA: TGTGCCAGCAGTTTATTACTAGCGGAATCCTACGAGCAGTACTTC
size: many; V: TRBV12-3/TRBV12-4; J: TRBJ2-5; length: 14; D: TRBD1; CDR3: CASRRQTGDETQYF; DNA: TGTGCCAGCAGACGCCAGACAGGGGATGAGACCCAGTACTTC
size: .; V: TRBV11-2; J: TRBJ2-2; length: 16; D: TRBD2; CDR3: CASSPGLTGNTGELFF; DNA: TGTGCCAGCAGCCCGGGACTAACGGGAAACACCGGGGAGCTGTTTTTT
size: many; V: TRBV2; J: TRBJ2-3; length: 12; D: .; CDR3: CASIRSADTQYF; DNA: TGTGCCAGCATCAGGTCCGCGGATACGCAGTATTTT
size: many; V: TRBV20-1; J: TRBJ1-3; length: 14; D: .; CDR3: CSAPDGPSGNTIYF; DNA: TGCAGTGCTCCCGACGGACCCTCTGGAAACACCATATATTTT
size: few; V: TRBV13; J: TRBJ2-1; length: 16; D: .; CDR3: CANSRLLAADYNEQFF; DNA: TGTGCCAACAGCCGTCTCTTGGCGGCCGACTACAATGAGCAGTTCTTC
size: .; V: TRBV5-4; J: TRBJ2-5; length: 14; D: .; CDR3: CASSLVLSQETQYF; DNA: TGTGCCAGCAGCTTGGTTCTCAGCCAAGAGACCCAGTACTTC
size: .; V: TRBV2; J: TRBJ2-5; length: 15; D: TRBD1; CDR3: CASSEGTGLSGTQYF; DNA: TGTGCCAGCAGTGAGGGGACAGGGCTATCGGGGACCCAGTACTTC
size: many; V: TRBV7-9; J: TRBJ2-1; length: 16; D: TRBD1; CDR3: CASSLRGLFTGNEQFF; DNA: TGTGCCAGCAGCTTGAGGGGGCTTTTTACAGGTAATGAGCAGTTCTTC
size: many; V: TRBV5-1; J: TRBJ2-7; length: 14; D: .; CDR3: CASSLESLAYEQYF; DNA: TGCGCCAGCAGCTTGGAGTCACTAGCTTACGAGCAGTACTTC
size: many; V: TRBV2; J: TRBJ2-7; length: 14; D: TRBD2; CDR3: CASRFGTSGYEQYF; DNA: TGTGCCAGCAGGTTTGGGACTAGCGGTTACGAGCAGTACTTC
size: many; V: TRBV20-1; J: TRBJ1-2; length: 13; D: .; CDR3: CSADRGLGWGYTF; DNA: TGCAGTGCCGACCGGGGCCTCGGCTGGGGCTACACCTTC
size: many; V: TRBV7-3; J: TRBJ2-1; length: 15; D: .; CDR3: CASSPRGVPYNEQFF; DNA: TGTGCCAGCAGCCCTAGGGGGGTCCCCTACAATGAGCAGTTCTTC
size: .; V: TRBV30; J: TRBJ2-2; length: 14; D: .; CDR3: CAWMARGNTGELFF; DNA: TGTGCCTGGATGGCTAGAGGGAACACCGGGGAGCTGTTTTTT
size: many; V: TRBV20-1; J: TRBJ2-7; length: 15; D: TRBD2; CDR3: CSARGRLAASYEQYF; DNA: TGCAGTGCTAGGGGGCGACTAGCGGCCTCCTACGAGCAGTACTTC
size: many; V: TRBV9; J: TRBJ2-7; length: 15; D: TRBD2; CDR3: CASSTGLAGSYEQYF; DNA: TGTGCCAGCAGCACGGGACTAGCGGGCTCCTACGAGCAGTACTTC
size: many; V: TRBV24-1; J: TRBJ2-7; length: 14; D: TRBD1; CDR3: CATSDRDRGKEQYF; DNA: TGTGCCACCAGTGACCGGGACAGGGGGAAGGAGCAGTACTTC
size: many; V: TRBV10-3; J: TRBJ1-4; length: 14; D: TRBD1; CDR3: CAISKRDRGEKLFF; DNA: TGTGCCATCAGCAAACGGGACAGGGGTGAAAAACTGTTTTTT
size: many; V: TRBV7-2; J: TRBJ2-3; length: 13; D: TRBD1; CDR3: CASSVQGSDTQYF; DNA: TGTGCCAGCAGTGTACAGGGGTCAGATACGCAGTATTTT
size: many; V: TRBV9; J: TRBJ2-1; length: 15; D: TRBD1; CDR3: CASSVEGASYNEQFF; DNA: TGTGCCAGCAGCGTAGAGGGGGCCTCCTACAATGAGCAGTTCTTC
size: .; V: TRBV9; J: TRBJ2-7; length: 14; D: .; CDR3: CASSQGFGDYEQYF; DNA: TGTGCCAGCAGCCAAGGTTTCGGAGATTACGAGCAGTACTTC